The T cell receptor (beta chain) described here comes from a study of T cells after yellow fever vaccination. Broader study findings: Researchers noted that a small share of clonotypes showed up in both CD4 and CD8 compartments. Once the booster was given, most primary-vaccination clones reappeared, at just under 98% for CD4 and roughly 91% for CD8.

TCR cDNA, made by 5'RACE template switching, carried an added universal primer site and UMIs. TCRdb called the 5' RACE reads again in MiXCR, with one record for every CDR3 protein. The table shows around 68,000 distinct CDR3 sequences, with more than 5.5% occurring only once. This clonotype was observed at least ten times. Its target is not known. From germline, CDR1 is WSHSY and CDR2 SAAADI. The ends were cut back, 3 bases at V and 9 bases at J, with 5 bases in the middle. The CDR3 sequence is 11 residues long. The sample was CD8+ T cells sorted from PBMCs, taken 10 to 11 days after the first yellow fever vaccination. The origin of this receptor is a man in his late teens or twenties who received the YFV17D yellow fever vaccine. The rearrangement links TRBV10-2 to TRBJ2-2; unclear D gene. The CDR3 bases are TGCGCCAGCAGTGATGATAGGGAGCTGTTTTTT. Its translation: CASSDDRELFF.